Listed here is a single T cell receptor beta chain. The clone's antigen remains unknown. Base qualities are not recorded, but no much larger clone differs from it by a single base. The collaborating institutions used their own protocols to collect whole blood in K2EDTA tubes. Collaborator samples were shipped for TCRbeta analysis as frozen whole blood, isolated PBMCs, or DNA extracted from either sample type. This sample is part of a study of blood T cell repertoires in COVID-19 (dated by TCRdb to about 2020). Background for the entire study: Samples covering the acute and convalescent phases of COVID-19 were provided by collaborators in the United States, Italy and Spain. The material from the prospective study consisted of cDNA or gDNA derived from T cells, B-cell-depleted T cells, or PBMCs. Subjects who had been exposed to COVID-19, were actively infected with it, or had recovered from it provided the deeply sampled blood TCRbeta repertoires that made up the dataset. The repertoires were made available in a free public database intended to serve as a resource for research on the immune response to SARS-CoV-2. Samples were obtained from the ongoing ImmuneRACE study (first 160 participants) and from over a thousand subjects provided by 6 global collaborators. Nearly every sample came with metadata listing a de-identified subject ID, COVID-19 status, age in years and sex. HLA class I and class II types, where available, came from metadata supplied by the sample provider rather than from assay-based typing. Study-wide conclusions, independent of this receptor: The amount of clinical and demographic metadata varied by source and participant and was provided uncurated.

CDR1 is given as SGDLS and CDR2 as YYNGEE, both from the germline V gene. Unmatched junction bases come to 7, with V trimmed by 4 bases and J by 5 bases. Its CDR3 holds 15 amino acids, cysteine through phenylalanine. Of the read, only the CDR3 DNA is kept; its 45 bases are in frame from base 1. TCRbeta CDR3 regions were amplified from genomic DNA by means of the immunoSEQ Assay, a bias-controlled multiplex PCR. Per the source publication's procedure: The number of nucleated cells in each sample was estimated by amplification of reference gene primers within the assay. Sequence reads were collapsed and filtered to measure the absolute abundance of every unique TCRbeta CDR3 rearrangement. For each sample, productive Simpson clonality was calculated as the square root of Simpson's diversity index over productive rearrangements. TCRdb stores this immuneACCESS table with in-frame sequences only. Part of the clones is absent; in the studies checked, under half of the shortfall reflects unresolved V genes, and no reason is known for the rest. V and J calls plus clone size are reproduced from that table; the DNA served to infer D and trimming. In this sample the table shows over 100,000 clones, roughly four fifths of which occur a single time. 10% to 15% of the sample is held by the ten biggest clonotypes.

The source of this sequence is a woman aged 55 to 70 with acute or convalescent COVID-19. The sequence joins TRBV9 to TRBJ1-2, and TRBD1 aligns with 11 junction nucleotides. Source material: peripheral blood. At the DNA level, the sequence is TGTGCCAGCAGCATAGGGACAGGGGGTGGGTATGGCTACACCTTC. Its amino acids are CASSIGTGGGYGYTF.